The clone carrying this T cell receptor (beta chain) was detected only a few times. Its antigen is still unknown. Other DNA sequences in the sample encode the same CDR3. The data derive from a study of shared clonotypes between healthy human individuals. Only in-frame clones appear in the TCRdb table, and some are missing; sequencing was by immunoSEQ multiplex PCR. Here the sample spans some 2,500,000 clones, under 95% being singletons. In germline, CDR1 is MNHNS, CDR2 SASEGT. V lost 5 bases and J lost 0, with 2 bases in between. The CDR3 is 11 residues long. General observations from the study: Generally, naive subsets came out with larger estimated richness than memory subsets.

This chain joins TRBV6-1 and TRBJ2-7; D uncertain. This receptor was identified in a man aged 18-30 years in good health. Some clones in this sample may be carry-over from other donors' samples. The sequenced sample consisted of naive CD4+ T cells from PBMCs. The sample's subset: CD45RA+ positively selected. CDR3: CASSHSYEQYF. The DNA for the CDR3 is TGTGCCAGCAGTCACTCCTACGAGCAGTACTTC.